The 28 T cell receptor beta chains below come from one sample, sequenced in a study of T cells in Graves' hyperthyroidism and ophthalmopathy (dated by TCRdb to between 2018 and 2020). Library generation was performed with multiplex PCR. This sample was sequenced with an Illumina HiSeq 2000. Amplification of TCR beta CDR3 regions was carried out from RNA transcripts. For the first round of RT-PCR on the TCR CDR3, the HTBI primer set was used together with the Qiagen OneStep RT-PCR kit. TCRdb applied fastp at Q25 and MiXCR to the public reads, then kept only in-frame beta chains. Here each entry gathers all rows of one CDR3 protein and keeps the most common genes and DNA. Across this sample there are 700,000 or so distinct CDR3 sequences, with roughly 15% seen only once. The ten largest clones capture approximately 12% of the sample. The sequenced sample consisted of blood. The receptors come from a woman between 45 and 60 years old with Graves' ophthalmopathy.

This clonotype was counted between two and nine times. The chain recombines TRBV20-1 with TRBJ2-5, with D perhaps TRBD2 (5 bases). The CDR3 length is 13 residues. The germline V and J ends were trimmed by 3 bases and 5 bases, with 13 bases remaining between them. Germline CDR1 DFQATT, CDR2 SNEGSKA (reference sequence). The CDR3 DNA is TGCAGTGCTAGGCTGCCGGGGATGGAGACCCAGTACTTC. Its translation: CSARLPGMETQYF.

Concerning this clonotype: A read error may explain this, as a much larger clone is one base away. The genes are TRBV27 and TRBJ2-1, with D tentatively TRBD2 (5 bases). The CDR3 is 14 residues long. Per germline, CDR1 MNHEY and CDR2 SMNVEV (reference sequence). The CDR3 nucleotides read TGTGCCAGCAGTTTGGGGAGAGCCTACAATGAGCGGTTCTTC. This translates into CASSLGRAYNERFF.

This clonotype was recorded a few times. The rearrangement joins TRBV2 to TRBJ1-2; TRBD1 agrees at 10 bases. CDR3 length equals 14 residues. Germline-derived CDR1 and CDR2 are SNHLY and FYNNEI. V was pared by 2 bases and J by 4 bases, with 1 base of the junction left unmatched. The CDR3 nucleotides read TGTGCCAGCAGTGAAAGGACAGGGGGCTATGGCTACACCTTC. It encodes CASSERTGGYGYTF.

The J gene is TRBJ1-2, the V gene TRBV18; 8 positions match TRBD1. This CDR3 has 16 amino acids. Germline loops: CDR1 KGHSH, CDR2 LQKENI. V lost 3 bases and J lost 2; bases outside the gene matches: 8. The DNA of the CDR3 is TGTGCCAGCTCACCTCGACAGGGGACCTCAAACTATGGCTACACCTTC. Amino acids: CASSPRQGTSNYGYTF.

This clonotype was found many times. This chain uses TRBV14 with TRBJ1-1; no reliable D call. This CDR3 has 13 residues. The germline V gene encodes CDR1 SGHDN and CDR2 FVKESK. Trimming stripped 3 bases from V and 0 bases from J, with 5 bases between. Written as DNA, the CDR3 is TGTGCCAGCAGCCACTTGCTGAACACTGAAGCTTTCTTT. It specifies CASSHLLNTEAFF.

About this clonotype itself: A read error may be the cause here, since a much bigger clone is one base away. The CDR3 here is CASRPMRRGSGELLF. DNA for the CDR3: TGTGCCAGCAGACCCATGCGGAGGGGCTCCGGGGAGCTGCTTTTT. V is TRBV28 and J is TRBJ2-2, with D possibly TRBD2 on 6 matching bases. This CDR3 has 15 residues. Per germline, CDR1 MDHEN and CDR2 SYDVKM. Together with reference TRBV28 and TRBJ2-2, the CDR3 gives the full variable domain: DVKVTQSSRYLVKRTGEKVFLECVQDMDHENMFWYRQDPGLGLRLIYFSYDVKMKEKGDIPEGYSVSREKKERFSLILESASTNQTSMYLCASRPMRRGSGELLFGEGSRLTVL.

The V and J genes are TRBV5-4 and TRBJ2-7; D remains ambiguous. Germline CDR1 reads SGHNT; CDR2 reads YYREEE (reference sequence). This CDR3 is built from 15 residues. Trimming cost V 3 bases and J 0 bases, with 13 bases left between them. The CDR3 sequence: CASSSLVGGSYEQYF. In DNA, the CDR3 is TGTGCCAGCAGCTCGCTAGTGGGTGGCTCCTACGAGCAGTACTTC.

This clonotype was seen many times. The rearrangement links TRBV7-9 to TRBJ2-1, with unresolved D. Trimming left V 6 bases short and J 8 bases short, with 8 bases between. The CDR3 runs 11 residues. Germline CDR1 is SEHNR and CDR2 is FQNEAQ (reference sequence). The CDR3 bases are TGTGCCAGCAGGTATCTAGATGAGCAGTTCTTC. This gives the protein CASRYLDEQFF.

This clonotype was seen ten or more times. CDR3 residues: CASSSYERSSNTEAFF. The CDR3 DNA reads TGTGCCAGCTCATCATACGAGAGGTCAAGCAACACTGAAGCTTTCTTT. The gene calls are TRBV18 and TRBJ1-1; D remains unclear. The ends were cut back, 5 bases at V and 2 bases at J, with 18 bases in the middle. Looked up from germline, CDR1 is KGHSH and CDR2 is LQKENI. The CDR3 covers 16 residues.

This clonotype has ten or more counts. This rearrangement joins TRBV20-1 to TRBJ2-7; D might be TRBD2 (7 bases). Between the trimmed V and J ends, which lost 6 bases and 1 base, there was a span of 16 bases. Germline V gene data show CDR1 as DFQATT and CDR2 as SNEGSKA (reference sequence). The CDR3 totals 14 residues. The CDR3 reads CSARKGGGSYEQYF. CDR3 in DNA: TGCAGTGCCCGGAAAGGGGGGGGATCCTACGAGCAGTACTTC.

The V gene is TRBV9, the J gene TRBJ1-1; TRBD1 agrees at 7 bases. V trimming: 3 bases; J trimming: 5 bases; junction bases outside the gene matches: 4. This CDR3 spans 13 amino acids. Germline loops: CDR1 SGDLS, CDR2 YYNGEE. This chain's CDR3 is CASSETGVTEAFF. CDR3 nucleotides: TGTGCCAGCAGCGAAACAGGGGTTACTGAAGCTTTCTTT.

This clonotype came up many times. V usage is TRBV7-2 and J usage is TRBJ2-5; D call uncertain. This CDR3 region has 14 residues. V was cut by 6 bases and J by 5 bases, with 16 bases left in between. Germline loops: CDR1 SGHTA, CDR2 FQGNSA. For the CDR3, the DNA is TGTGCCAGCAGTAGCAGATTAGTCGGCGAGACCCAGTACTTC. Translation: CASSSRLVGETQYF.

This clonotype has ten or more counts. The chain is built from TRBV20-1 and TRBJ2-1; D gene uncertain. Trimming pared 0 bases from V and 8 bases from J, leaving 20 bases between. The CDR3 spans 16 residues. Germline V gene lookup returns CDR1 DFQATT and CDR2 SNEGSKA (reference sequence). As DNA, the CDR3 is TGCAGTGCTAGAGATCGCTTTACGGAGACCTTATATGAGCAGTTCTTC. Protein: CSARDRFTETLYEQFF.

This clonotype was seen once. The V and J genes are TRBV12-3 or TRBV12-4 and TRBJ2-7, with 10 positions matching TRBD2. V lost 7 bases to trimming and J lost 2 bases; unmatched junction nucleotides: 5. The CDR3 extends over 14 amino acids. As DNA, the CDR3 is TGTGCCAGCACCCCTCTAGCGGGAGCCTACGAGCAGTACTTC. This gives the protein CASTPLAGAYEQYF.

This clonotype turned up a few times. A read error is possible here, since a much larger clone lies one base away. The CDR3 bases are TGTGCCAGCACCCCGAGAGGGCTGAACACTAAAGCTTTCTTT. This sequence encodes CASTPRGLNTKAFF. The chain recombines TRBV6-2 or TRBV6-3 with TRBJ1-1; D remains unclear. In germline, CDR1 is MNHEY, CDR2 SVGEGT. This CDR3 is built from 14 residues.

This chain connects TRBV24-1 to TRBJ2-1; the match to TRBD1 covers 9 bases. Germline-derived CDR1 and CDR2 are KGHDR and SFDVKD. The CDR3 runs to 16 residues. V shed 2 bases and J 7 bases; nucleotides not matched to a gene: 8. In DNA form, the CDR3 reads TGTGCCACCAGTGATTCGGGGACAGGGTCAATGAATGAGCAGTTCTTC. This gives the protein CATSDSGTGSMNEQFF.

The rearrangement links TRBV18 to TRBJ1-3; D unresolved. From germline, CDR1 is KGHSH and CDR2 LQKENI. CDR3 length: 17 amino acids. Trimming stripped 2 bases from V and 3 bases from J, with 17 bases between. The CDR3 loop reads CASSPKGSQVLGNTIYF. The CDR3 DNA sequence: TGTGCCAGCTCACCAAAGGGAAGTCAAGTCCTTGGAAACACCATATATTTT.

The rearrangement uses TRBV5-6 and TRBJ2-1; 10 nucleotides align to TRBD2. Germline V gene data show CDR1 as SGHDT and CDR2 as YYEEEE. CDR3 length: 17 amino acids. J gave up 0 bases and V 0 bases, and 3 bases lay outside the gene matches. The CDR3 protein is CASSLVSSGSSYNEQFF. DNA for the CDR3: TGTGCCAGCAGCTTGGTGTCTAGCGGGAGCTCCTACAATGAGCAGTTCTTC.

This clonotype was picked up many times. The chain employs TRBV7-8 and TRBJ2-2, with 7 bases fitting TRBD2. The CDR3 consists of 17 residues. Germline values: CDR1 SGHVS, CDR2 FQNEAQ. Trimming took 0 bases from V and 1 from J; bases not matched to a gene: 5. The CDR3 region is CASSLARLAVNTGELFF. For the CDR3, the DNA is TGTGCCAGCAGCTTAGCGCGGCTAGCGGTGAACACCGGGGAGCTGTTTTTT.

This clonotype occurred many times. The chain is built from TRBV5-1 and TRBJ2-5; TRBD1 matches 7 bases. The V gene's germline CDR1 is SGHRS and CDR2 YFSETQ. The V and J ends lost 4 bases and 1 base, in that order; junction bases with no gene match: 16. The CDR3 runs to 18 residues. This chain's CDR3 is CASSAMAATGVTQETQYF. DNA of the CDR3: TGCGCCAGCAGCGCGATGGCCGCTACAGGGGTTACCCAAGAGACCCAGTACTTC.

Many counts were recorded for this clonotype. The chain links TRBV28 to TRBJ2-3, with 7 positions matching TRBD2. Per germline, CDR1 MDHEN and CDR2 SYDVKM. V lost 11 bases to trimming and J lost 2 bases; unmatched junction nucleotides: 16. This CDR3 comprises 16 residues. CDR3 amino acids: CAGGGRVGGPTDTQYF. CDR3 bases: TGTGCCGGGGGGGGAAGGGTAGGCGGTCCCACAGATACGCAGTATTTT.

The table lists this clonotype with many counts. The chain employs TRBV7-8 and TRBJ2-1, with TRBD1 identical over 8 bases. The CDR3 covers 19 residues. The germline V gene encodes CDR1 SGHVS and CDR2 FQNEAQ. V was clipped by 4 bases and J by 5 bases; unmatched bases: 19. The DNA of the CDR3 is TGTGCCAGCAGCTCACCCATAAGCTTACAGGGGGTTGCGGACAATGAGCAGTTCTTC. It encodes CASSSPISLQGVADNEQFF.

The sample holds many counts of this clonotype. The chain joins TRBV10-1 to TRBJ2-3; TRBD2 matches at 14 bases. V lost 4 bases and J lost 1; bases outside the gene matches: 16. Germline V lookup: CDR1 WNHNN, CDR2 SYGVQD (reference sequence). This CDR3 has 21 residues. The CDR3 bases are TGCGCCAGCAGTGCAGGGACTAGCGGGAGTGTCACCCTACGTTGCACAGATACGCAGTATTTT. Its protein is CASSAGTSGSVTLRCTDTQYF.

This clonotype was picked up many times. The chain combines TRBV5-5 with TRBJ2-3; 8 nucleotides align to TRBD2. J was trimmed by 13 bases and V by 3 bases; bases with no gene match: 7. Germline V CDR1 and CDR2: SGHKS, YYEKEE (reference sequence). The CDR3 loop spans 12 amino acids. The CDR3 DNA follows: TGTGCCAGCAGCTCGTCTAGCGGGCGGAAGTATTTT. Protein product: CASSSSSGRKYF.

The V call is TRBV29-1, the J call TRBJ2-1, with D possibly matching TRBD1 (5 bases). V lost 8 bases to trimming and J lost 4 bases, with 6 bases between them. The CDR3 contains 10 residues. Germline assignment: CDR1 SQVTM and CDR2 ANQGSEA. The CDR3 loop reads CSSGYNEQFF. CDR3 nucleotides: TGCAGCTCAGGGTACAATGAGCAGTTCTTC.

This clonotype was seen more than once but under ten times. The chain combines TRBV6-2 or TRBV6-3 with TRBJ2-2; D remains ambiguous. Looked up from germline, CDR1 is MNHEY and CDR2 is SVGEGT. V lost 6 bases and J 6 bases, leaving 8 bases between the germline ends. CDR3 length equals 12 residues. The CDR3: CASSRGAGELFF. The CDR3 region has the DNA TGTGCCAGCAGCCGAGGAGCCGGGGAGCTGTTTTTT.

In its sample, this clonotype was seen many times. The V and J genes are TRBV20-1 and TRBJ2-5; 8 nucleotides align to TRBD2. The CDR3 loop spans 17 amino acids. Trimming removed 3 bases from V and 1 base from J; junction bases left unmatched: 13. Germline V gene lookup returns CDR1 DFQATT and CDR2 SNEGSKA (reference sequence). The CDR3 here is CSASRPAGDPIQETQYF. Written as DNA, the CDR3 is TGCAGTGCTAGTCGGCCAGCGGGAGACCCAATCCAAGAGACCCAGTACTTC.

This clonotype has ten or more counts. The gene calls are TRBV6-2 or TRBV6-3 and TRBJ1-2; 9 bases are a match to TRBD1. Germline V CDR1 and CDR2: MNHEY, SVGEGT. The CDR3 runs 16 residues. V lost 2 bases to trimming and J lost 2 bases; unmatched junction nucleotides: 6. The CDR3 loop is CASSYLRDRVNYGYTF. DNA of the CDR3: TGTGCCAGCAGTTACCTTCGGGACAGGGTGAACTATGGCTACACCTTC.